These 31 T cell receptor beta chains originate from one sample sequenced in a study of cytomegalovirus exposure and HLA in healthy donors. PCR primers comprised 60 Vbeta and 13 Jbeta primers. This table comes from immunoSEQ multiplex PCR, and its TCRdb copy is limited to in-frame clones, with some not included. Among roughly 140,000 clones, about 82% were seen once, and the ten largest hold roughly 2%. Input material: PBMCs. These receptors came from a man aged 25 to 45 in good health and CMV-seronegative.

The chain uses TRBV6-5 and TRBJ1-3; 8 nucleotides align to TRBD1. The CDR3 is 15 amino acids. V dropped 5 bases and J dropped 0; count of bases not matched to a gene: 3. The V gene's germline CDR1 is MNHEY and CDR2 SVGAGI. CDR3 sequence: CASSQGTGSGNTIYF. DNA of the CDR3: TGTGCCAGCAGTCAGGGGACAGGCTCTGGAAACACCATATATTTT.

This clone was detected only once. The rearrangement links TRBV27 to TRBJ2-1, with 9 bases lining up with TRBD2. The CDR3 contains 15 residues. V shed 5 bases, J shed 0 bases, and the junction held 2 bases outside the gene matches. Germline V gene lookup returns CDR1 MNHEY and CDR2 SMNVEV (reference sequence). CDR3 coding DNA: TGTGCCAGCAGTCGTAGCGGGAGCTCCTACAATGAGCAGTTCTTC. Translation gives CASSRSGSSYNEQFF.

J is TRBJ1-4 and V is TRBV4-2; the D gene is possibly TRBD1 (5 bases). Germline CDR1 reads LGHNA; CDR2 reads YNFKEQ. The CDR3 totals 15 residues. Trimming took off 4 bases at V and 5 bases at J, with 14 bases between the two ends. The CDR3: CASSLRRRGNEKLFF. The CDR3 bases are TGTGCCAGCAGCCTTCGGCGAAGGGGCAATGAAAAACTGTTTTTT.

This clone was seen only a few times. The rearrangement uses TRBV29-1 and TRBJ2-1, with TRBD2 matching over 12 bases. V gave up 1 base and J gave up 5 bases; unmatched junction bases: 3. Germline assignment: CDR1 SQVTM and CDR2 ANQGSEA. There are 15 residues in the CDR3. CDR3 residues: CSVEGTSGTNNEQFF. The CDR3 DNA reads TGCAGCGTTGAAGGGACTAGCGGGACTAACAATGAGCAGTTCTTC.

The genes are TRBV5-1 and TRBJ2-4, with TRBD1 matching 12 bases. V shed 4 bases, J shed 4 bases, and the junction held 6 bases outside the gene matches. CDR1 and CDR2 from the germline V gene are SGHRS and YFSETQ. The CDR3 loop spans 16 amino acids. CDR3: CASSPGTGGAKNIQYF. The CDR3 nucleotides read TGCGCCAGCAGCCCCGGGACAGGGGGCGCAAAAAACATTCAGTACTTC.

Only one count was recorded for this clone. This sequence joins TRBV5-4 and TRBJ1-2; perhaps TRBD1 as D (6 bases). V was trimmed by 4 bases and J by 2 bases, leaving 12 bases between them. Germline V gene sequence: CDR1 SGHNT, CDR2 YYREEE (reference sequence). CDR3 size: 14 residues. The CDR3 nucleotides are TGTGCCAGCAGCCCTCAAAGGGGGAACTATGGCTACACCTTC. Its translation is CASSPQRGNYGYTF.

The rearrangement links TRBV2 to TRBJ2-1; TRBD2 aligns across 9 bases. V lost 8 bases, J lost 6 bases, and 11 bases stayed unmatched. Germline CDR1 is SNHLY and CDR2 is FYNNEI. The CDR3 is 15 amino acids. This chain's CDR3 is CASHPKSGGTNEQFF. DNA for the CDR3: TGTGCCAGCCATCCAAAAAGCGGGGGGACCAATGAGCAGTTCTTC.

The chain carries TRBV19 and TRBJ2-1, with TRBD2 matching 13 bases. V lost 5 bases to trimming and J lost 15 bases; unmatched junction nucleotides: 7. Per germline, CDR1 LNHDA and CDR2 SQIVND (reference sequence). There are 13 residues in the CDR3. The CDR3 reads CASSGTSGEHRFF. The CDR3 nucleotides read TGTGCCAGTAGTGGGACTAGCGGGGAACATAGGTTCTTC.

The chain recombines TRBV4-1 with TRBJ2-7, with TRBD2 matching 9 bases. Germline assignment: CDR1 MGHRA and CDR2 YSYEKL. V dropped 0 bases and J dropped 4; count of bases not matched to a gene: 7. This CDR3 is 16 amino acids long. CDR3 bases: TGCGCCAGCAGCCAAGATTTGAGCGGGAGGTCTTACGAGCAGTACTTC. Protein product: CASSQDLSGRSYEQYF.

The V and J genes are TRBV28 and TRBJ1-2; unclear D gene. Germline CDR1 reads MDHEN; CDR2 reads SYDVKM. V lost 3 bases to trimming and J lost 3 bases, with 2 bases between them. There are 11 residues in the CDR3. The CDR3 bases are TGTGCCAGCAGTTTCGACTATGGCTACACCTTC. This translates into CASSFDYGYTF.

The chain couples TRBV5-3 to TRBJ2-1; D perhaps matches TRBD1 (6 bases). TRBV5-3 is known as an ORF, though its function is uncertain. V dropped 3 bases and J dropped 6 bases, with 13 bases sitting between them. The CDR3 is 14 amino acids. The CDR3 loop is CARSSRVRGNEQFF. For the CDR3, the DNA is TGTGCCAGAAGCTCTCGCGTCAGGGGCAATGAGCAGTTCTTC.

The chain links TRBV28 to TRBJ2-4, with 8 nucleotides matching TRBD1. In germline, CDR1 is MDHEN, CDR2 SYDVKM. The CDR3 is 16 amino acids. The V segment lost 3 bases and the J segment 2 bases; nucleotides outside the gene matches: 6. CDR3 in amino acids: CASSLPDRGSKNIQYF. The DNA of the CDR3 is TGTGCCAGCAGTTTGCCCGACAGGGGATCCAAAAACATTCAGTACTTC.

This chain uses TRBV19 with TRBJ2-1; D is perhaps TRBD2 (6 bases). This CDR3 comprises 17 residues. The germline CDR1 and CDR2 sequences are LNHDA and SQIVND (reference sequence). The ends were cut back, 5 bases at V and 2 bases at J, with 19 bases in the middle. In nucleotides, the CDR3 is TGTGCCAGTAGTCGGGTCGGAGGGTGGGCGGCCTACAATGAGCAGTTCTTC. Protein product: CASSRVGGWAAYNEQFF.

The CDR3 region is CASRRQGAIYNEQFF. In DNA form, the CDR3 reads TGTGCCAGCAGACGACAGGGGGCGATCTACAATGAGCAGTTCTTC. The chain uses TRBV6-1 and TRBJ2-1, with 10 bases matching TRBD1. Trimming cost V 6 bases and J 3 bases; bases outside gene matches: 5. There are 15 residues in the CDR3. The germline V gene has CDR1 MNHNS and CDR2 SASEGT.

The chain combines TRBV7-3 with TRBJ2-1, with 14 bases lining up with TRBD2. The germline CDR1 and CDR2 sequences are SGHTA and FQGTGA. The V segment lost 5 bases and the J segment 8 bases; nucleotides outside the gene matches: 8. The CDR3 totals 16 residues. The DNA for the CDR3 is TGTGCCAGCAGCCCAGTGGGACTAGCGGGAGTCGATGAGCAGTTCTTC. It yields the protein CASSPVGLAGVDEQFF.

This rearrangement joins TRBV11-2 to TRBJ2-5, with D tentatively TRBD2 (6 bases). The length of the CDR3 is 15 residues. Germline V gene lookup returns CDR1 SGHAT and CDR2 FQNNGV. The V and J ends lost 3 bases and 3 bases respectively, with 14 bases between them. In nucleotides, the CDR3 is TGTGCCAGCAGCTTGATACCCTCGGGGGAAGAGACCCAGTACTTC. Amino acids: CASSLIPSGEETQYF.

This chain connects TRBV27 to TRBJ2-3; 8 nucleotides match TRBD2. This CDR3 contains 15 residues. The J segment lost 2 bases and the V segment lost 4 bases, leaving 5 bases of the junction unmatched. Germline loops: CDR1 MNHEY, CDR2 SMNVEV (reference sequence). CDR3 in amino acids: CASSSGGGFTDTQYF. The CDR3 DNA follows: TGTGCCAGCAGTTCCGGCGGGGGGTTCACAGATACGCAGTATTTT.

V and J are TRBV27 and TRBJ1-6, with TRBD1 matching 7 bases. Per the germline V gene, CDR1 is MNHEY and CDR2 is SMNVEV (reference sequence). Trimming removed 3 bases from V and 14 bases from J; junction bases left unmatched: 7. The CDR3 spans 13 residues. CDR3 coding DNA: TGTGCCAGCAGTTTCACAGGGGAAGACGCCCTCCACTTT. Its translation: CASSFTGEDALHF.

The chain carries TRBV2 and TRBJ2-7; TRBD1 aligns across 10 bases. Trimming took 4 bases from V and 4 from J; bases not matched to a gene: 4. CDR1 and CDR2 (germline): SNHLY, FYNNEI. This CDR3 has 14 residues. The CDR3 reads CASSAWTGGYEQYF. The CDR3 DNA reads TGTGCCAGCAGTGCCTGGACAGGGGGATACGAGCAGTACTTC.

The rearrangement uses TRBV2 and TRBJ2-7, with D possibly TRBD2 on 5 matching bases. Germline assignment: CDR1 SNHLY and CDR2 FYNNEI. Trimming removed 6 bases from V and 5 bases from J, with 20 bases in between. The length of the CDR3 is 15 residues. Written as DNA, the CDR3 is TGTGCCAGCAGCGTAGACCGGTCTGTGACTAACGAGCAGTACTTC. It codes for CASSVDRSVTNEQYF.

The gene calls are TRBV5-1 and TRBJ2-5; TRBD2 aligns across 13 bases. V lost 5 bases and J lost 4; bases outside the gene matches: 5. The CDR3 is 15 amino acids. From germline, CDR1 is SGHRS and CDR2 YFSETQ. CDR3 amino acids: CASRRTSGRGETQYF. CDR3 bases: TGCGCCAGCAGGAGGACTAGCGGGAGAGGAGAGACCCAGTACTTC.

The chain combines TRBV5-4 with TRBJ1-2; tentatively, D is TRBD1 (5 bases). V lost 0 bases to trimming and J lost 8 bases, with 14 bases between them. From germline, CDR1 is SGHNT and CDR2 YYREEE (reference sequence). CDR3 length equals 14 residues. CDR3 nucleotide sequence: TGTGCCAGCAGCTTGGCCGGGGGGTCGGGGGGCTACACCTTC. Residues: CASSLAGGSGGYTF.

This clone is a singleton in its sample. The rearrangement uses TRBV30 and TRBJ2-1; 11 nucleotides agree with TRBD2. The CDR3 spans 15 residues. Germline V CDR1 and CDR2: GTSNPN, SVGIG (reference sequence). V dropped 3 bases and J dropped 8; count of bases not matched to a gene: 9. The CDR3 DNA reads TGTGCCTGGAGCGGTGGACTAGCGGGTGGCTATGAGCAGTTCTTC. Translation: CAWSGGLAGGYEQFF.

The V and J genes are TRBV10-3 and TRBJ1-1, with 8 bases that match TRBD1. The V gene's germline CDR1 is ENHRY and CDR2 SYGVKD. With V trimmed by 11 bases and J by 1 base, 12 bases remained unmatched. CDR3 length: 15 residues. CDR3 loop: CAVTSRTGQNTEAFF. DNA of the CDR3: TGTGCCGTCACGTCTCGGACAGGGCAGAACACTGAAGCTTTCTTT.

The gene calls are TRBV5-6 and TRBJ1-2; D might be TRBD1 (6 bases). The V gene lost 4 bases and the J gene lost 2 bases, with 9 bases spanning the gap. The CDR3 is 13 amino acids. Germline V gene lookup returns CDR1 SGHDT and CDR2 YYEEEE. For the CDR3, the DNA is TGTGCCAGCAGCGTTGGACAGAACTATGGCTACACCTTC. This codes for CASSVGQNYGYTF.

The rearrangement joins TRBV7-9 to TRBJ2-6; TRBD2 agrees at 12 bases. The CDR3 contains 18 residues. Trimming took 3 bases from V and 0 from J; bases not matched to a gene: 3. Germline assignment: CDR1 SEHNR and CDR2 FQNEAQ (reference sequence). CDR3 coding DNA: TGTGCCAGCAGCTTCCGACTAGCGGGAGTCTCTGGGGCCAACGTCCTGACTTTC. Amino acids: CASSFRLAGVSGANVLTF.

The chain is built from TRBV5-1 and TRBJ2-7; 7 bases are a match to TRBD1. V shed 4 bases and J 0 bases; nucleotides not matched to a gene: 4. CDR1 is SGHRS and CDR2 is YFSETQ in the germline V gene. The CDR3 extends over 14 amino acids. CDR3 sequence (DNA): TGCGCCAGCAGCGGGGGACAGAGCTCCTACGAGCAGTACTTC. It specifies CASSGGQSSYEQYF.

A single count supports this clone. The chain is built from TRBV7-9 and TRBJ2-7, with 9 bases aligning to TRBD1. The junction had 7 bases not matched to a gene; V was cut back by 2 bases and J by 5 bases. This CDR3 contains 15 residues. Germline lookup yields CDR1 SEHNR and CDR2 FQNEAQ (reference sequence). The CDR3 sequence is CASSLYPTGGNEQYF. CDR3 sequence (DNA): TGTGCCAGCAGCTTATATCCGACAGGGGGTAACGAGCAGTACTTC.

The chain employs TRBV6-6 and TRBJ1-1; weak D call: TRBD1 (5 bases). V was pared by 6 bases and J by 1 base, with 12 bases between. Germline lookup yields CDR1 MNHNY and CDR2 SVGAGI (reference sequence). The CDR3 runs 14 residues. The DNA for the CDR3 is TGTGCCAGCAGAGGGGAGGTGACGAACACTGAAGCTTTCTTT. Protein: CASRGEVTNTEAFF.

The chain carries TRBV29-1 and TRBJ2-1, with 7 bases matching TRBD1. The V gene's germline CDR1 is SQVTM and CDR2 ANQGSEA. This CDR3 contains 14 residues. V was clipped by 5 bases and J by 10 bases; unmatched bases: 14. The CDR3 here is CSVRRRAGGVEQFF. The CDR3 DNA reads as TGCAGCGTTCGCCGGCGGGCAGGGGGTGTGGAGCAGTTCTTC.

The chain uses TRBV25-1 and TRBJ2-1; TRBD1 matches 7 bases. This CDR3 is built from 15 residues. V lost 5 bases, J lost 9 bases, and 13 bases stayed unmatched. CDR1 and CDR2 (germline): MGHDK, SYGVNS. The DNA of the CDR3 is TGTGCCAGCAGTACCCGATCAGGGGGTATATGTGAGCAGTTCTTC. Residues: CASSTRSGGICEQFF.